This entry lists 7 T cell receptor beta chains sequenced from one sample in a study of cytomegalovirus exposure and HLA in healthy donors. Generated by immunoSEQ multiplex PCR, the TCRdb table keeps only in-frame clones and is missing some. Here the sample spans under 75,000 clones, 97% being singletons. Sequencing was carried out using PBMCs. Every receptor here comes from a woman between 18 and 30 years old in good health and CMV-seropositive.

The chain has TRBV19 and TRBJ2-1; 11 bases are shared with TRBD2. The J segment lost 0 bases and the V segment lost 5 bases, leaving 6 bases of the junction unmatched. Per germline, CDR1 LNHDA and CDR2 SQIVND (reference sequence). This CDR3 spans 17 amino acids. CDR3 DNA: TGTGCCAGTAGTTCCCGGACTAGCGGGCTCTCCTACAATGAGCAGTTCTTC. Its protein is CASSSRTSGLSYNEQFF.

The rearrangement joins TRBV5-6 to TRBJ2-5, with D tentatively TRBD1 (6 bases). CDR3 length: 13 amino acids. Trimming cost V 7 bases and J 5 bases, with 15 bases left between them. Germline loops: CDR1 SGHDT, CDR2 YYEEEE. CDR3 in amino acids: CASLRQGSETQYF. The CDR3 region has the DNA TGTGCCAGCCTCCGCCAGGGGTCGGAGACCCAGTACTTC.

The chain combines TRBV4-2 with TRBJ2-7; TRBD2 aligns across 10 bases. The CDR3 runs 16 residues. Germline V CDR1 and CDR2: LGHNA, YNFKEQ. With 0 bases clipped from V and 1 base from J, the junction kept 3 bases outside the gene matches. CDR3 loop: CASSQEVLAGSYEQYF. CDR3 in DNA: TGTGCCAGCAGCCAAGAGGTACTAGCGGGATCCTACGAGCAGTACTTC.

V and J are TRBV7-3 and TRBJ2-3, with 10 bases lining up with TRBD2. The CDR3 spans 18 residues. In germline, CDR1 is SGHTA, CDR2 FQGTGA. V was pared by 5 bases and J by 2 bases, with 13 bases of the junction left unmatched. The CDR3 here is CASSPLGTSVTSTDTQYF. DNA of the CDR3: TGTGCCAGCAGCCCGCTAGGGACTAGCGTCACCTCCACAGATACGCAGTATTTT.

The genes are TRBV10-3 and TRBJ1-5; the D is unclear. CDR1 is ENHRY, CDR2 SYGVKD, per germline. Trimming took off 0 bases at V and 0 bases at J, with 9 bases between the two ends. The CDR3 extends over 16 amino acids. The CDR3 is CAISESRRDSNQPQHF. The CDR3 region has the DNA TGTGCCATCAGTGAGTCGAGGAGAGATAGCAATCAGCCCCAGCATTTT.

The CDR3 DNA reads TGTGCCAGCAGTGACCCTGACAGGGGAAAACTGTTTTTT. Its protein product is CASSDPDRGKLFF. The chain carries TRBV25-1 and TRBJ1-4, with 8 bases that match TRBD1. CDR3 size: 13 residues. The V gene's germline CDR1 is MGHDK and CDR2 SYGVNS. Losses at the gene ends were 3 bases for V and 10 bases for J; bases not matched to a gene: 4.

The rearrangement uses TRBV29-1 and TRBJ2-1; 9 bases are a match to TRBD2. The J segment lost 4 bases and the V segment lost 5 bases, leaving 9 bases of the junction unmatched. Germline CDR1 is SQVTM and CDR2 is ANQGSEA. The CDR3 has 15 amino acids. The CDR3 spells CSVYSRLAEYNEQFF. The DNA of the CDR3 is TGCAGCGTTTATTCTCGACTAGCGGAGTACAATGAGCAGTTCTTC.